This is a list of T cell receptor beta chains from one sample in a study of T cell responses to AZD1222 COVID-19 vaccine. The assay was immunoSEQ multiplex PCR, and TCRdb's table has in-frame clones only and misses some. This sample has some 130,000 clones, with approximately 90% found just once. Source: peripheral blood, taken on day 0 of AZD1222 vaccination. The source is an adult in good health. The CDR3 runs from the conserved cysteine through the conserved F or W. A D gene is named only where the DNA matches it firmly. Clone size is shown for a subset of rows, as once, few, many or a class of expanded clone.

v_call: TRBV7-2; j_call: TRBJ2-3; clone_size: .; d_call: TRBD1; cdr3_nt: TGTGCCAGCAGCTTAAAGGGGGCTCTGCCGGATACGCAGTATTTT; cdr3_aa: CASSLKGALPDTQYF
v_call: TRBV28; j_call: TRBJ1-5; clone_size: .; d_call: TRBD1; cdr3_nt: TGTGCCAGCAGCGAAAGGACAGGAACGTTGGGCAATCAGCCCCAGCATTTT; cdr3_aa: CASSERTGTLGNQPQHF
v_call: TRBV6-5; j_call: TRBJ1-1; clone_size: .; d_call: TRBD1; cdr3_nt: TGTGCCAGCGGACAGCTGAGGACAGGGATTGAAGCTTTCTTT; cdr3_aa: CASGQLRTGIEAFF
v_call: TRBV7-2; j_call: TRBJ2-3; clone_size: .; d_call: .; cdr3_nt: TGTGCCAGCTCACGTAGAGCAGATACGCAGTATTTT; cdr3_aa: CASSRRADTQYF
v_call: TRBV5-6; j_call: TRBJ1-3; clone_size: .; d_call: .; cdr3_nt: TGTGCCAGCAGCTCGGCCCCTAACAGGGCTGGAAACACCATATATTTT; cdr3_aa: CASSSAPNRAGNTIYF
v_call: TRBV6-2/TRBV6-3; j_call: TRBJ2-7; clone_size: .; d_call: .; cdr3_nt: TGTGCCAGCAGTTATAGACAGCAAAGCGAGCAGTACTTC; cdr3_aa: CASSYRQQSEQYF
v_call: TRBV5-8; j_call: TRBJ2-1; clone_size: .; d_call: .; cdr3_nt: TGTGCCAGCAGCTTCTCATATGAGCAGTTCTTC; cdr3_aa: CASSFSYEQFF
v_call: TRBV19; j_call: TRBJ1-1; clone_size: .; d_call: .; cdr3_nt: TGTGCCAGTAGTATAAAGGTAGACACTGAAGCTTTCTTT; cdr3_aa: CASSIKVDTEAFF
v_call: TRBV29-1; j_call: TRBJ1-4; clone_size: .; d_call: TRBD1; cdr3_nt: TGCAGCGTTGAATCTGCTAGGACAGGGAGTGAAAAACTGTTTTTT; cdr3_aa: CSVESARTGSEKLFF
v_call: TRBV19; j_call: TRBJ1-1; clone_size: once; d_call: TRBD1; cdr3_nt: TGTGCCAGTAGGAAGACAGGGACGAACACTGAAGCTTTCTTT; cdr3_aa: CASRKTGTNTEAFF
v_call: TRBV5-1; j_call: TRBJ1-1; clone_size: once; d_call: .; cdr3_nt: TGCGCCAGCAGCTTTGGGGGCGGAGGGACTGAAGCTTTCTTT; cdr3_aa: CASSFGGGGTEAFF
v_call: TRBV4-1; j_call: TRBJ2-7; clone_size: few; d_call: .; cdr3_nt: TGCGCCAGCAGCCAACCGATTCGGGGAAGCTCCTACGAGCAGTACTTC; cdr3_aa: CASSQPIRGSSYEQYF
v_call: TRBV23-1; j_call: TRBJ1-1; clone_size: .; d_call: .; cdr3_nt: TGCGCCAGCAGTCAATCTAAAAGAACTGAAGCTTTCTTT; cdr3_aa: CASSQSKRTEAFF
v_call: TRBV7-9; j_call: TRBJ2-3; clone_size: .; d_call: TRBD1; cdr3_nt: TGTGCCAGCAGCCCGTGGGACAGAACAGATACGCAGTATTTT; cdr3_aa: CASSPWDRTDTQYF
v_call: TRBV5-8; j_call: TRBJ1-2; clone_size: .; d_call: .; cdr3_nt: TGTGCCAGCAGCTCATTCACCAGTGATGGCTACACCTTC; cdr3_aa: CASSSFTSDGYTF
v_call: TRBV11-2; j_call: TRBJ1-2; clone_size: .; d_call: TRBD1; cdr3_nt: TGTGCCAGCAGCCTCTCCCAAGACGGTTTAGGGACAGGTGGCTACACCTTC; cdr3_aa: CASSLSQDGLGTGGYTF
v_call: TRBV18; j_call: TRBJ1-5; clone_size: .; d_call: .; cdr3_nt: TGTGCCAGCTCACCACCCGGACAGCCTCAGCCCCAGCATTTT; cdr3_aa: CASSPPGQPQPQHF
v_call: TRBV20-1; j_call: TRBJ2-3; clone_size: few; d_call: .; cdr3_nt: TGCAGTGCCCTCCTGGATACGCAGTATTTT; cdr3_aa: CSALLDTQYF
v_call: TRBV9; j_call: TRBJ1-1; clone_size: .; d_call: .; cdr3_nt: TGTGCCAGCAGCGTAGAGGCCCAATCTGAAGCTTTCTTT; cdr3_aa: CASSVEAQSEAFF
v_call: TRBV4-3; j_call: TRBJ2-1; clone_size: .; d_call: TRBD2; cdr3_nt: TGCGCCAGCAGCCAACGAGAACTAGCGGGCCGTAGTGAGCAGTTCTTC; cdr3_aa: CASSQRELAGRSEQFF
v_call: TRBV5-1; j_call: TRBJ1-3; clone_size: .; d_call: .; cdr3_nt: TGCGCCAGCAGCTTGAACCCCATGAGTATTGGAAACACCATATATTTT; cdr3_aa: CASSLNPMSIGNTIYF
v_call: TRBV6-6; j_call: TRBJ2-3; clone_size: .; d_call: TRBD2; cdr3_nt: TGTGCCAGCAGTCCACTAGCGGGGGAGGGTGGGAGCACAGATACGCAGTATTTT; cdr3_aa: CASSPLAGEGGSTDTQYF
v_call: TRBV3-1/TRBV3-2; j_call: TRBJ1-4; clone_size: .; d_call: TRBD1; cdr3_nt: TGTGCCAGCAGCCAGATGGGGACAGTTGCTAATGAAAAACTGTTTTTT; cdr3_aa: CASSQMGTVANEKLFF
v_call: TRBV5-8; j_call: TRBJ2-2; clone_size: .; d_call: .; cdr3_nt: TGTGCCAGCAGCTTTAGCGCCGCGAACACCGGGGAGCTGTTTTTT; cdr3_aa: CASSFSAANTGELFF
v_call: TRBV5-4; j_call: TRBJ1-1; clone_size: .; d_call: .; cdr3_nt: TGTGCCAGCAGCGGAACAGACTTCAGCGACACTGAAGCTTTCTTT; cdr3_aa: CASSGTDFSDTEAFF
v_call: TRBV24-1; j_call: TRBJ2-2; clone_size: .; d_call: .; cdr3_nt: TGTGCCACCAGTGATACTGACAGGAGAGAGTTTTTT; cdr3_aa: CATSDTDRREFF
v_call: TRBV4-2; j_call: TRBJ2-1; clone_size: .; d_call: .; cdr3_nt: TGTGCCAGCAGCCCCCGCAGTTCCTACAATGAGCAGTTCTTC; cdr3_aa: CASSPRSSYNEQFF
v_call: TRBV27; j_call: TRBJ2-1; clone_size: .; d_call: TRBD2; cdr3_nt: TGTGCCAGCACTAGCGGGGGGGGTCTTGAGCAGTTCTTC; cdr3_aa: CASTSGGGLEQFF
v_call: TRBV9; j_call: TRBJ1-4; clone_size: .; d_call: TRBD1; cdr3_nt: TGTGCCAGCAGCTTCACGACAGGGGCTAATGAAAAACTGTTTTTT; cdr3_aa: CASSFTTGANEKLFF
v_call: TRBV10-1; j_call: TRBJ2-1; clone_size: .; d_call: TRBD2; cdr3_nt: TGCGCCAGCAGTAGGGCTAGCGGAGTGGATGAGCAGTTCTTC; cdr3_aa: CASSRASGVDEQFF
v_call: TRBV10-3; j_call: TRBJ1-1; clone_size: .; d_call: TRBD1; cdr3_nt: TGTGCCATCAGGAGACAGGGGGGGATCAGAGAAGCTTTCTTT; cdr3_aa: CAIRRQGGIREAFF
v_call: TRBV6-5; j_call: TRBJ2-1; clone_size: .; d_call: .; cdr3_nt: TGTGCCAGCAGAGGCCTGACGGGGGCCTACAATGAGCAGTTCTTC; cdr3_aa: CASRGLTGAYNEQFF
v_call: TRBV18; j_call: TRBJ2-7; clone_size: .; d_call: .; cdr3_nt: TGTGCCAGCTCACCCTCTAGAGGACAGCTATACGAGCAGTACTTC; cdr3_aa: CASSPSRGQLYEQYF
v_call: TRBV5-4; j_call: TRBJ2-6; clone_size: .; d_call: .; cdr3_nt: TGTGCCAGCAGCTTGCCCCAATCGGTCCTCTCTGGGGCCAACGTCCTGACTTTC; cdr3_aa: CASSLPQSVLSGANVLTF
v_call: TRBV4-3; j_call: TRBJ1-2; clone_size: .; d_call: .; cdr3_nt: TGCGCCAGCAGCCCCCGGGCTCCCGGGCATGGCTACACCTTC; cdr3_aa: CASSPRAPGHGYTF
v_call: TRBV11-2; j_call: TRBJ2-7; clone_size: .; d_call: .; cdr3_nt: TGTGCCAGCAGCTTAGTTGCGGGGATAGGATACGAGCAGTACTTC; cdr3_aa: CASSLVAGIGYEQYF